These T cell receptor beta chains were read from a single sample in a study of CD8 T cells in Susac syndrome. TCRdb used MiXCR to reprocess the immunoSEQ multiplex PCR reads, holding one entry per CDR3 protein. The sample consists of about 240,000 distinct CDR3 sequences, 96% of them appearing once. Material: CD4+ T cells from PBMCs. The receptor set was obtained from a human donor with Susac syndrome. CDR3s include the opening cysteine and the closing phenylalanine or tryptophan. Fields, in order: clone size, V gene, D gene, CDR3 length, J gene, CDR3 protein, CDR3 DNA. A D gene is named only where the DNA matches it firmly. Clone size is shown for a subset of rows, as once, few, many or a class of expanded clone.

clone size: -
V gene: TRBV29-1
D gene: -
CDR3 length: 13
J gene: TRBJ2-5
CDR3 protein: CSVDNYPQETQYF
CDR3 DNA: TGCAGCGTTGATAACTACCCCCAGGAGACCCAGTACTTC

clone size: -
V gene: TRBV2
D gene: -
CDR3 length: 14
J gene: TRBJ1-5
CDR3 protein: CASRGDPTFEPQHF
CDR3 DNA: TGTGCCAGCAGAGGGGACCCCACCTTTGAGCCCCAGCATTTT

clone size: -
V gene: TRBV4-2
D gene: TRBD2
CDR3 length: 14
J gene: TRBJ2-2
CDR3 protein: CASSRAGDTGELFF
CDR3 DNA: TGTGCCAGCAGCCGGGCGGGAGATACCGGGGAGCTGTTTTTT

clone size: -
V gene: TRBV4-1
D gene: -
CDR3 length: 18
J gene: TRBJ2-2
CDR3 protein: CASSQDRATTRGTGELFF
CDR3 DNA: TGCGCCAGCAGCCAAGATAGGGCTACCACCCGTGGCACCGGGGAGCTGTTTTTT

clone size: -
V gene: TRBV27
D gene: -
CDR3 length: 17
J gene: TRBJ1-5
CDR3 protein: CASSARDGRISNQPQHF
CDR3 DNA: TGTGCCAGCAGTGCCCGCGACGGACGGATTAGCAATCAGCCCCAGCATTTT

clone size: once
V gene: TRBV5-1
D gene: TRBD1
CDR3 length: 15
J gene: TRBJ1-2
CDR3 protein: CASSLTGQKDYGYTF
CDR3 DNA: TGCGCCAGCAGTCTCACGGGACAGAAGGACTATGGCTACACCTTC

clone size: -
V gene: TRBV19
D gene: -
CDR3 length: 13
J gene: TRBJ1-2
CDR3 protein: CASGDTRNYGYTF
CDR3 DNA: TGTGCCAGTGGGGACACGAGGAACTATGGCTACACCTTC

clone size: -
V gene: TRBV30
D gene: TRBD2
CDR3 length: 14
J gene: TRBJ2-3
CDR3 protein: CAWIRLAGVDTQYF
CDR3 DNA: TGTGCCTGGATCCGACTAGCGGGGGTAGATACGCAGTATTTT

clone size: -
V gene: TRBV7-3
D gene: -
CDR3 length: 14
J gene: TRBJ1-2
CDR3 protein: CASSSHLDRTGYTF
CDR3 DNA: TGTGCCAGCAGCTCGCATCTCGACAGGACTGGCTACACCTTC

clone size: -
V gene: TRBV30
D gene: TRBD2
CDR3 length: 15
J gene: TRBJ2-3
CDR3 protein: CAWSTGLVGTDTQYF
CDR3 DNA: TGTGCCTGGAGTACCGGACTAGTCGGGACAGATACGCAGTATTTT

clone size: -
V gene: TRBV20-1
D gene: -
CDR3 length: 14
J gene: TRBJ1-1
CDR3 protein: CSAPPTGYDTEAFF
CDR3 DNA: TGCAGTGCTCCCCCGACAGGTTATGACACTGAAGCTTTCTTT

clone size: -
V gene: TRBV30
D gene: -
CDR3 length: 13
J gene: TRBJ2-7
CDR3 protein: CAWRPPQGNEQYF
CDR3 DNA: TGTGCCTGGAGGCCGCCCCAGGGAAACGAGCAGTACTTC

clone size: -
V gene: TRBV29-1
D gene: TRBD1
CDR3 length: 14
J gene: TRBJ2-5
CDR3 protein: CSVTPQGSQETQYF
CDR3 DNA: TGCAGCGTTACGCCACAGGGGAGCCAAGAGACCCAGTACTTC

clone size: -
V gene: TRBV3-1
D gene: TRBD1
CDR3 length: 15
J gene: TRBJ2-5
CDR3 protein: CASSLMTGGQETQYF
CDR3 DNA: TGTGCCAGCAGCCTCATGACAGGGGGCCAAGAGACCCAGTACTTC

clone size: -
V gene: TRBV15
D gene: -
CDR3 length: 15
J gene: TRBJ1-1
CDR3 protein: CATSRVGSLNTEAFF
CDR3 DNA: TGTGCCACCAGCAGAGTTGGGAGCCTGAACACTGAAGCTTTCTTT

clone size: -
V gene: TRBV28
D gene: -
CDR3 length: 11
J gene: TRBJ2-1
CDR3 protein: CASSPHGEQFF
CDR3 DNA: TGTGCCAGCAGTCCGCACGGTGAGCAGTTCTTC

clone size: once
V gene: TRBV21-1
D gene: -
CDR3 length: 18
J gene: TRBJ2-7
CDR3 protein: CASSKESSRLAGDDEQYF
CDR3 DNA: TGTGCCAGCAGCAAAGAGTCATCCCGACTAGCCGGAGACGACGAGCAGTACTTC

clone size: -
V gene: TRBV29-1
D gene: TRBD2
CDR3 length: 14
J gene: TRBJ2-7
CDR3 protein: CSVVQLAGTYEQYF
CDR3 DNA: TGCAGCGTTGTACAGCTAGCGGGAACCTACGAGCAGTACTTC

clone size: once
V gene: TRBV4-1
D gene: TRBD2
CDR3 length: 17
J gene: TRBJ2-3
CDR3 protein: CASSQRERGGSTDTQYF
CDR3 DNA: TGCGCCAGCAGCCAAAGAGAGCGGGGGGGGTCCACAGATACGCAGTATTTT

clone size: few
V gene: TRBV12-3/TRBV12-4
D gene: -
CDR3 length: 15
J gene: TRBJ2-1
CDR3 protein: CASSLRGSSYNEQFF
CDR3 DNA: TGTGCCAGCAGTTTACGGGGGAGTTCCTACAATGAGCAGTTCTTC

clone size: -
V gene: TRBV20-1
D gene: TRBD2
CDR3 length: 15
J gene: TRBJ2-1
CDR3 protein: CSAPRTSGVYNEQFF
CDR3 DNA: TGCAGTGCTCCGCGAACTAGCGGAGTCTACAATGAGCAGTTCTTC

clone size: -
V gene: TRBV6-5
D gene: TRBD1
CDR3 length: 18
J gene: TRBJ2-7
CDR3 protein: CASSYSHRDREEAYEQYF
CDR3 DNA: TGTGCCAGCAGTTACTCCCACCGGGACAGGGAAGAAGCCTACGAGCAGTACTTC

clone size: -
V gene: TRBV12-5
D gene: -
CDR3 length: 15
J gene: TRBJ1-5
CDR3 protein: CASGGGVPVHQPQHF
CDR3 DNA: TGTGCTAGTGGCGGGGGGGTGCCCGTCCATCAGCCCCAGCATTTT